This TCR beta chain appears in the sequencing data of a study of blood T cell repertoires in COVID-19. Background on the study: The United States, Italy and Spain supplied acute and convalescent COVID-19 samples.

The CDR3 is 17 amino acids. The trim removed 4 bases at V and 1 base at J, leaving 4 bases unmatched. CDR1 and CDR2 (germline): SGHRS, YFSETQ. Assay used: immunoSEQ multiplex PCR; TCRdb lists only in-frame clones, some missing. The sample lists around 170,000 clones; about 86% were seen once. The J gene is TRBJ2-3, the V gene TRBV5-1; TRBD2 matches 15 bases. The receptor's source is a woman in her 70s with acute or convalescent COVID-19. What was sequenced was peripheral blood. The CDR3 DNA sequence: TGCGCCAGCAGCGGACTAGCGGGAGGGCTACGCACAGATACGCAGTATTTT. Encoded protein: CASSGLAGGLRTDTQYF.